A selection of T cell receptor beta chains follows, all from one sample in a study of shared clonotypes between healthy human individuals. The table came from immunoSEQ multiplex PCR; TCRdb's copy has only in-frame clones and leaves some out. This table has over 850,000 clones, around three quarters appearing once. The sample consisted of memory CD4+ T cells from PBMCs. Receptors were obtained from a man between 18 and 29 years old in good health. Some clones in this sample may be carry-over from other donors' samples. The CDR3 runs from the conserved cysteine through the conserved F or W. The D gene is left open where the match is weak. The size entry is marked missing in some rows and otherwise reads once, few, many or a size class.

v_call	j_call	clone_size	d_call	cdr3_nt	cdr3_aa
TRBV5-1	TRBJ1-5	-	-	TGCGCCAGCAGCTTGGACGGGCTCAGTAACGTTAATCAGCCCCAGCATTTT	CASSLDGLSNVNQPQHF
TRBV29-1	TRBJ2-2	-	-	TGCAGCGTTGTCCGGGAGACGAACACCGGGGAGCTGTTTTTT	CSVVRETNTGELFF
TRBV19	TRBJ2-1	-	-	TGTGCCAGTAGTAAGGGGTGGAGGTACAATGAGCAGTTCTTC	CASSKGWRYNEQFF
TRBV5-1	TRBJ1-1	few	TRBD1	TGCGCCAGCAGCCGGACTGGACAGGCCACTGAAGCTTTCTTT	CASSRTGQATEAFF
TRBV2	TRBJ2-7	-	-	TGTGCCAGCAGTGAGTCGGGGGCGATAGTGGGGGAGCAGTACTTC	CASSESGAIVGEQYF
TRBV7-9	TRBJ2-3	-	-	TGTGCCAGCAGCTTAGAAGGGCCAGATACGCAGTATTTT	CASSLEGPDTQYF
TRBV5-1	TRBJ1-2	-	TRBD1	TGCGCCAGCAGCGAGGAAGGGACAGGGGGTTATGGCTACACCTTC	CASSEEGTGGYGYTF
TRBV18	TRBJ2-7	-	-	TGTGCCAGCTCCCCCACCCGGGACGAGCAGTACTTC	CASSPTRDEQYF
TRBV28	TRBJ1-2	-	-	TGTGCCAGCAGTCGGACACAATACTATGGCTACACCTTC	CASSRTQYYGYTF
TRBV9	TRBJ2-5	-	-	TGTGCCAGCTCCAAACTTAGCCAAGAGACCCAGTACTTC	CASSKLSQETQYF
TRBV11-2	TRBJ1-2	many	-	TGTGCCAGCAGCTTGAGGGGTTGGGGGACGGACTATGGCTACACCTTC	CASSLRGWGTDYGYTF
TRBV5-1	TRBJ2-2	-	-	TGCGCCAGCAGCCGGGGCGGGACCGGGGAGCTGTTTTTT	CASSRGGTGELFF
TRBV30	TRBJ1-2	-	-	TGTGCCTGGAGTGCGGGAACCCCCCTCGGCTACACCTTC	CAWSAGTPLGYTF
TRBV7-2	TRBJ2-7	-	TRBD1	TGTGCCAGCAGCCGGGACAGAGCCTACGAGCAGTACTTC	CASSRDRAYEQYF
TRBV5-4	TRBJ1-3	-	-	TGTGCCAGCAGCTTGAGAGGGTCGGGAAACACCATATATTTT	CASSLRGSGNTIYF
TRBV5-1	TRBJ2-7	once	TRBD2	TGCGCCAGCAGCCAGGACGCTAGCGGGATAATGGAGTACGAGCAGTACTTC	CASSQDASGIMEYEQYF
TRBV28	TRBJ2-3	-	-	TGTGCCACTCGTTGGGGTCCCACAGATACGCAGTATTTT	CATRWGPTDTQYF
TRBV4-1	TRBJ2-7	-	-	TGCGCCAGCAGCCAAGTAGGGGGTCGCTCCTACGAGCAGTACTTC	CASSQVGGRSYEQYF
TRBV6-1	TRBJ2-7	-	TRBD1	TGTGCCAGCACCGTACAGGGGACCCACGAGCAGTACTTC	CASTVQGTHEQYF
TRBV19	TRBJ2-1	-	-	TGTGCCAGTAGTATTCGGGAGACTTACTACAATGAGCAGTTCTTC	CASSIRETYYNEQFF
TRBV7-2	TRBJ2-1	-	-	TGTGCCCGCAGGGCGGGCCAGTACAATGAGCAGTTCTTC	CARRAGQYNEQFF
TRBV9	TRBJ1-5	-	-	TGTGCCAGCAGCGTAGATTTCGATCAGCCCCAGCATTTT	CASSVDFDQPQHF